This TCR beta chain was sequenced in a study of blood T cell repertoires in COVID-19 (dated by TCRdb to about 2020). In terms of the full investigation: Samples from collaborators originated in the United States, Italy and Spain and spanned both the acute and convalescent phases of COVID-19. Samples came from the ongoing ImmuneRACE study (first 160 participants) plus 1,254 subjects from 6 global collaborators. Deeply sampled blood TCRbeta repertoires from subjects exposed to, actively infected with, or recovered from COVID-19 were included in the dataset. The repertoires were released in a freely available public database meant as a resource for research on the immune response to SARS-CoV-2. Where available, HLA class I and class II types were obtained from metadata supplied by the sample provider rather than from assay-based typing. The sample metadata nearly always contained a de-identified subject ID, COVID-19 status, age in years and sex. The material from the prospective study consisted of cDNA or gDNA derived from T cells, B-cell-depleted T cells, or PBMCs.

CDR1 and CDR2 were assigned from the germline V gene as SNHLY and FYNNEI. From cysteine to phenylalanine, the CDR3 is 13 amino acids long. Of all the DNA, just the CDR3 is kept, 39 bases in frame from base 1. The junction shows trimming of 6 bases on V and 6 bases on J, plus 12 bases between the germline ends. A few counts support this clone. The specificity of this receptor is unknown. No base quality information exists; no much larger clone differs at one position. The collaborating institutions used their own protocols to collect whole blood in K2EDTA tubes. For TCRbeta analysis, collaborators shipped samples as frozen whole blood, isolated PBMCs, or DNA extracted from either of those sample types. TCRbeta CDR3 regions were amplified from genomic DNA by means of the immunoSEQ Assay, a bias-controlled multiplex PCR. The published analysis was carried out like this. The number of nucleated cells in each sample was estimated from the amplification of reference gene primers within the assay. To quantify the absolute abundance of each unique TCRbeta CDR3 rearrangement, sequence reads were collapsed and filtered. Productive Simpson clonality was computed per sample as the square root of Simpson's diversity index over productive rearrangements. Not all clones reach the TCRdb copy of this immuneACCESS table, which keeps in-frame sequences only. Checked studies attribute under half of the gap to unresolved V genes and leave the rest unexplained. The DNA was the basis for D and trimming; V, J and clone size are from that table. The sample includes more than 65,000 clones, with roughly 87% observed a single time. The biggest ten clones account for 5.4% of the sample.

Broader findings and caveats from the paper: The amount of clinical and demographic metadata varied by source and participant and was provided uncurated.

This TCR came from a man aged 60-69 years with acute or convalescent COVID-19. Sequencing was performed on peripheral blood. The chain links TRBV2 with TRBJ2-1; a weak D assignment points to TRBD1 (5 bases agree). The CDR3 region reads CASSQGVANEQFF. The DNA sequence reads TGTGCCAGCAGCCAAGGGGTCGCCAATGAGCAGTTCTTC.